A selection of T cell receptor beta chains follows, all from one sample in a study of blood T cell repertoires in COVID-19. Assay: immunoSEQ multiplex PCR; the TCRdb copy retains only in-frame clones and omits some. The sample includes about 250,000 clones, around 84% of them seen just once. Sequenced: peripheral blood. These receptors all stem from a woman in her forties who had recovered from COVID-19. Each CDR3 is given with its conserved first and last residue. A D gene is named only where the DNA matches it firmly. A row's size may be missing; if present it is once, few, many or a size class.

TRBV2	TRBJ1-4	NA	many	CASTGPKATATNEKLFF	TGTGCCAGCACTGGGCCGAAGGCGACCGCAACTAATGAAAAACTGTTTTTT
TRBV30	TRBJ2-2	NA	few	CAWRMRSWNTGELFF	TGTGCCTGGAGAATGCGTAGTTGGAACACCGGGGAGCTGTTTTTT
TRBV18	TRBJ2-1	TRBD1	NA	CASSDRGISYNEQFF	TGTGCCAGCTCAGACAGGGGTATCTCCTACAATGAGCAGTTCTTC
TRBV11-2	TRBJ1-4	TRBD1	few	CASSQIRGQGMAGKLFF	TGTGCCAGCAGCCAAATCCGAGGACAGGGTATGGCAGGAAAACTGTTTTTT
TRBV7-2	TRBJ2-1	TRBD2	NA	CASSLFYSGDYNEQFF	TGTGCCAGCAGCCTCTTCTACAGCGGGGACTACAATGAGCAGTTCTTC
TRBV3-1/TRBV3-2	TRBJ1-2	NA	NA	CASSPGYGYTF	TGTGCCAGCAGCCCGGGCTATGGCTACACCTTC
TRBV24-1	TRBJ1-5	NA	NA	CATSLRGANQPQHF	TGTGCCACCAGTTTACGGGGGGCGAATCAGCCCCAGCATTTT
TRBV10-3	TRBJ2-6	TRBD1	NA	CAIWTGISSGANVLTF	TGTGCCATCTGGACAGGGATTTCCTCTGGGGCCAACGTCCTGACTTTC
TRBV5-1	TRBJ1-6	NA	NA	CASSLESGNYSPLHF	TGCGCCAGCAGCTTGGAGTCAGGGAACTATTCACCCCTCCACTTT
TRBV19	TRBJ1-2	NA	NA	CASSNGPGPGYTF	TGTGCCAGTAGTAACGGTCCAGGCCCTGGCTACACCTTC
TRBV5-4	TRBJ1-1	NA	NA	CASSFRGTEAFF	TGTGCCAGCAGCTTCAGGGGCACTGAAGCTTTCTTT